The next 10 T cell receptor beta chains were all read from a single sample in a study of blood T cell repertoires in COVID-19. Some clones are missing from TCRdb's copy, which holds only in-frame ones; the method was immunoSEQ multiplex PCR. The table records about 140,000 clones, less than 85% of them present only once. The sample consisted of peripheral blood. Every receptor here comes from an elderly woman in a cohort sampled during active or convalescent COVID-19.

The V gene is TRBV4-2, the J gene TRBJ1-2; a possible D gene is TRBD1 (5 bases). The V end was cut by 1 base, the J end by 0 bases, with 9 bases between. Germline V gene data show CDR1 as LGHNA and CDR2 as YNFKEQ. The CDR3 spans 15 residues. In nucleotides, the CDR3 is TGTGCCAGCAGCCAAGTAGCAGGGTCTAACTATGGCTACACCTTC. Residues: CASSQVAGSNYGYTF.

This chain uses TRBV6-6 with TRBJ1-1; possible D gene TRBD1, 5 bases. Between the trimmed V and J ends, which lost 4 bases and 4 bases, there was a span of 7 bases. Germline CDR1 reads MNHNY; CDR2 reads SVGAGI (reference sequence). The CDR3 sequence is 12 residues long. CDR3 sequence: CASSWGGTEAFF. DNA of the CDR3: TGTGCCAGCAGTTGGGGCGGCACTGAAGCTTTCTTT.

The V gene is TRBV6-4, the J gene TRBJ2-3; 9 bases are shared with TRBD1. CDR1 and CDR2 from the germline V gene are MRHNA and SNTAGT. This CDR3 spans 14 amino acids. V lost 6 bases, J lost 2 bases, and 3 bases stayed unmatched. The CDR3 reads CASSTGGATDTQYF. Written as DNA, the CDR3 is TGTGCCAGCAGCACAGGGGGCGCCACAGATACGCAGTATTTT.

The CDR3 DNA is TGCAGCGCGACAGGGAACTCCTACGAGCAGTACTTC. Its protein is CSATGNSYEQYF. V gene TRBV29-1 combines with J gene TRBJ2-7, with 7 bases aligning to TRBD1. V shed 7 bases and J 0 bases; nucleotides not matched to a gene: 3. Germline V gives CDR1 SQVTM, CDR2 ANQGSEA. There are 12 residues in the CDR3.

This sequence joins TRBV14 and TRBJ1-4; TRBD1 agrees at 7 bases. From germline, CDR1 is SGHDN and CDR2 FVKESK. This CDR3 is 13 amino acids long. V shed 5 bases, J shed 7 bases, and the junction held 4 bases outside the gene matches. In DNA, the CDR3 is TGTGCCAGCAGCATACGACAGGGTGAAAAACTGTTTTTT. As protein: CASSIRQGEKLFF.

CDR3 coding DNA: TGTGCCAGCAGCGAGATGGGCTACACGAGAGATACGCAGTATTTT. Residues: CASSEMGYTRDTQYF. The V gene is TRBV9, the J gene TRBJ2-3, with D unclear. This CDR3 is 15 amino acids long. Germline V CDR1 and CDR2: SGDLS, YYNGEE. V was pared by 3 bases and J by 5 bases, with 16 bases between.

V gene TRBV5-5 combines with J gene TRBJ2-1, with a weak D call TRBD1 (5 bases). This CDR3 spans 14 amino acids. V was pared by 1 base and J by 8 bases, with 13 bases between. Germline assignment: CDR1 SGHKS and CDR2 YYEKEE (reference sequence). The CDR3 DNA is TGTGCCAGCAGCTTGAGGGGCGCGGACGATGAGCAGTTCTTC. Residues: CASSLRGADDEQFF.

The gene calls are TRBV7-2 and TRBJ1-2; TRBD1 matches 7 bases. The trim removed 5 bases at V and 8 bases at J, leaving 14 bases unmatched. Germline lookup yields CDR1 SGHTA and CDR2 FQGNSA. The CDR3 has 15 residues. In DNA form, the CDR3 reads TGTGCCAGCAGCCCCCTAGGGACAGCGCCCGAGGGCTACACCTTC. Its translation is CASSPLGTAPEGYTF.

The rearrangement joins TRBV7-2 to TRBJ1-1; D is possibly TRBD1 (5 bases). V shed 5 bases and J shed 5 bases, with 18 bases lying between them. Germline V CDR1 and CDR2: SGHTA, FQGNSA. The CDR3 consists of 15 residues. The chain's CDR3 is CASSPAGGWATEAFF. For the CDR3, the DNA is TGTGCCAGCAGCCCCGCGGGGGGTTGGGCAACTGAAGCTTTCTTT.

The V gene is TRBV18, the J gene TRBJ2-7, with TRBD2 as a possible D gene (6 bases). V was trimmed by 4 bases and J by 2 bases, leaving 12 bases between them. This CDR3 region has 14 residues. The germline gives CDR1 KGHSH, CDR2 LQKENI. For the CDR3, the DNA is TGTGCCAGCTCACTCCGGGAGCCGGCCTACGAGCAGTACTTC. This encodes CASSLREPAYEQYF. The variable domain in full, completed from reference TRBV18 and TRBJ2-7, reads NAGVMQNPRHLVRRRGQEARLRCSPMKGHSHVYWYRQLPEEGLKFMVYLQKENIIDESGMPKERFSAEFPKEGPSILRIQQVVRGDSAAYFCASSLREPAYEQYFGPGTRLTVT.